This T cell receptor beta chain appears in the sequencing data of a study of tumor T cells in aggressive B-cell lymphoma. TCRdb's copy holds only in-frame clones and misses some; the assay was immunoSEQ multiplex PCR. This table holds more than 3,500 clones, roughly nine tenths found once. CDR1 is SNHLY, CDR2 FYNNEI, per germline. The CDR3 covers 15 residues. Trimming removed 4 bases at V and 0 bases at J, with 10 bases between. Input material: tumor tissue. The chain joins TRBV2 to TRBJ2-4; tentatively, D is TRBD1 (5 bases). The sequence was obtained from an adult with diffuse large B cell lymphoma. The CDR3 nucleotides are TGTGCCAGCAGTGGAGGCAGGGTAGCCAAAAACATTCAGTACTTC. It encodes CASSGGRVAKNIQYF.